This T cell receptor (beta chain) was recovered during a study of T cells in Graves' hyperthyroidism and ophthalmopathy. Study conclusions and caveats: Among thyroid clonotypes expanded above 0.001, most also appeared in blood.

The CDR3 runs 10 residues. The germline V gene encodes CDR1 DFQATT and CDR2 SNEGSKA (reference sequence). Between the trimmed V and J ends, which lost 1 base and 5 bases, there was a span of 1 base. This clonotype was found many times. The target antigen is unknown. In the ophthalmopathy cohort, Clinical Activity Score was at least 3, NOSPECS grade at least 4, and duration under 3 months. Investigators excluded patients with uncontrolled infection, other autoimmune disease, pregnancy or lactation. The investigators amplified TCR beta CDR3 regions from RNA transcripts. Researchers ran a first-round RT-PCR on the TCR CDR3 using the HTBI primer set. TCRdb analysed the multiplex PCR reads with MiXCR anew, one entry per CDR3 protein. The data show 350,000 to 400,000 distinct CDR3 sequences, approximately 17% seen once.

What was sequenced was blood. The receptor comes from a man younger than 35 with Graves' ophthalmopathy. The chain employs TRBV20-1 and TRBJ2-3, with D uncertain. CDR3 protein: CSARVDTQYF. Here the CDR3 DNA reads TGCAGTGCTAGAGTAGATACGCAGTATTTT.